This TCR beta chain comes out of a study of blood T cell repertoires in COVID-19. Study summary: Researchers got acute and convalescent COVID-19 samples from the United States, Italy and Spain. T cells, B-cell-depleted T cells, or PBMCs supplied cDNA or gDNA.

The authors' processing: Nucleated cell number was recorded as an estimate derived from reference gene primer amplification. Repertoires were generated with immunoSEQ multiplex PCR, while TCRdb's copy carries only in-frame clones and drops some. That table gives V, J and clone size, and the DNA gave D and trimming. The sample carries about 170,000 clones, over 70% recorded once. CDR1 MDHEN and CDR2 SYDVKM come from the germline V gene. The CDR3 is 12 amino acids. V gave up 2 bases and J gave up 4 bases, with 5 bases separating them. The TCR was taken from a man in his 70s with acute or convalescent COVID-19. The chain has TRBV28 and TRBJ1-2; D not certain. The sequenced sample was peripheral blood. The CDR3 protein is CASSLGFYGYTF. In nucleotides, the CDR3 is TGTGCCAGCAGTTTAGGCTTCTATGGCTACACCTTC.